This T cell receptor (beta chain) was identified in a study of blood T cell repertoires in COVID-19. The overall study: PBMCs, B-cell-depleted T cells, or T cells were the source of the cDNA or gDNA that made up the material.

The CDR3 totals 15 residues. Per germline, CDR1 SEHNR and CDR2 FQNEAQ (reference sequence). V trimming: 2 bases; J trimming: 6 bases; junction bases outside the gene matches: 5. Clones were read by immunoSEQ multiplex PCR, and TCRdb kept only the in-frame ones, dropping some. The sample shows some 400,000 clones, roughly nine tenths of them seen only once. The chain is built from TRBV7-9 and TRBJ2-7; 12 bases line up with TRBD1. Sequencing was performed on PBMCs or T cells enriched from blood (not recorded which). The receptor comes from a woman aged 40 to 55 who had been exposed to COVID-19. The CDR3 spells CASSLYGTGGSEQYF. The CDR3 region has the DNA TGTGCCAGCAGCTTATATGGGACAGGGGGCTCCGAGCAGTACTTC.